The T cell receptor (beta chain) under discussion was sequenced for a study of radiotherapy plus CTLA-4 blockade in lung cancer. Study-wide background: Disease control reached over 30%, with objective responses in roughly 19%. Broader study findings: Interferon-beta and early blood T cell clone dynamics reportedly predicted response best.

Here immunoSEQ multiplex PCR was the method, and the copy in TCRdb shows in-frame clones only, minus some. Of 120,000 or so clones listed, about four fifths are singletons. CDR3 size: 15 residues. V was clipped by 2 bases and J by 2 bases, with 12 bases between them. The germline V gene has CDR1 MNHNY and CDR2 SVGAGI (reference sequence). Of note for this clone: Its cognate antigen is unknown.

Ipilimumab CTLA-4 blockade and focal radiation were given to patients with chemo-refractory metastatic non-small-cell lung cancer. This chain uses TRBV6-6 with TRBJ2-5; TRBD1 might be the D (6 bases). The sequence derives from a human donor with non-small cell lung cancer who had a partial response to radiotherapy plus ipilimumab. The material sequenced was peripheral blood, taken from a patient treated with radiotherapy plus ipilimumab. CDR3 DNA sequence: TGTGCCAGCAGTTACCTCTCAGGGGCACAAGAGACCCAGTACTTC. Translated: CASSYLSGAQETQYF.